The 11 T cell receptor beta chains in this list originate from one sample, sequenced in a study of Graves' ophthalmopathy and Graves' hyperthyroidism. RNA transcripts provided the template for amplifying TCR beta CDR3 regions. HTBI-primed RT-PCR formed the first round, and a multiplex PCR formed the second. TCRdb re-called the multiplex PCR reads with MiXCR, one entry per CDR3 protein. The top ten hold around 2.4% of the sample, which has roughly 400,000 distinct CDR3 sequences, about 18% seen once. Sequenced input: peripheral blood. These receptors came from an adult woman with stable Graves' hyperthyroidism.

The V gene is TRBV7-3, the J gene TRBJ2-2, with D perhaps matching TRBD2 (6 bases). The CDR3 covers 15 residues. The ends were cut back, 1 base at V and 1 base at J, with 7 bases in the middle. The germline V gene has CDR1 SGHTA and CDR2 FQGTGA. The CDR3 bases are TGTGCCAGCAGCTTAAGCGGGATGAACACCGGGGAGCTGTTTTTT. Translating it yields CASSLSGMNTGELFF.

This clonotype has ten or more counts. The genes are TRBV7-8 and TRBJ2-7, with 11 bases lining up with TRBD2. The V and J ends lost 5 bases and 1 base, in that order; junction bases with no gene match: 7. This CDR3 spans 16 amino acids. Germline V lookup: CDR1 SGHVS, CDR2 FQNEAQ. CDR3 loop: CASSLLGTSGSYEQYF. CDR3 bases: TGTGCCAGCAGCCTCCTTGGGACTAGCGGTTCCTACGAGCAGTACTTC.

J is TRBJ1-1 and V is TRBV28, with 7 bases that match TRBD1. The CDR3 sequence is 11 residues long. Germline lookup yields CDR1 MDHEN and CDR2 SYDVKM. J was trimmed by 11 bases and V by 3 bases; bases with no gene match: 3. CDR3 amino acids: CASSFTGDAFF. The CDR3 region has the DNA TGTGCCAGCAGTTTCACAGGGGACGCTTTCTTT.

This clonotype was found many times. The chain has TRBV6-2 or TRBV6-3 and TRBJ2-2; the D gene is possibly TRBD1 (6 bases). The V end was cut by 8 bases, the J end by 5 bases, with 18 bases between. This CDR3 is 15 amino acids long. CDR1 MNHEY and CDR2 SVGEGT come from the germline V gene. DNA of the CDR3: TGTGCCAGCGTCCCGACAGGTTGGGGTACCGGGGAGCTGTTTTTT. Encoded protein: CASVPTGWGTGELFF.

This clonotype was seen ten or more times. This chain connects TRBV9 to TRBJ2-7; a possible D gene is TRBD1 (6 bases). The germline gives CDR1 SGDLS, CDR2 YYNGEE. CDR3 length equals 13 residues. Between the trimmed V and J ends, which lost 7 bases and 2 bases, there was a span of 13 bases. CDR3 sequence: CASSTGTPYEQYF. As DNA, the CDR3 is TGTGCCAGCTCCACAGGGACCCCCTACGAGCAGTACTTC.

This clonotype was seen ten or more times. The rearrangement links TRBV27 to TRBJ2-7; the D gene is possibly TRBD1 (5 bases). V lost 1 base and J lost 4, with 11 bases in between. This CDR3 spans 14 amino acids. Germline assignment: CDR1 MNHEY and CDR2 SMNVEV (reference sequence). The CDR3 sequence is CASSLYGRDYEQYF. The CDR3, as DNA: TGTGCCAGCAGTTTATACGGCAGGGATTACGAGCAGTACTTC.

This clonotype has only a few counts. The CDR3 region has the DNA TGTGCCAGCAGCTTGGGGGGACACCTCAAGGGGACCCAGTACTTC. Translated, it gives CASSLGGHLKGTQYF. V usage is TRBV5-6 and J usage is TRBJ2-5; D possibly corresponds to TRBD1 (6 bases). Trimming cost V 0 bases and J 7 bases, with 16 bases left between them. Germline loops: CDR1 SGHDT, CDR2 YYEEEE. The CDR3 runs to 15 residues.

This clonotype was seen ten or more times. The chain is built from TRBV28 and TRBJ2-5; 9 bases align to TRBD2. The J segment lost 3 bases and the V segment lost 4 bases, leaving 6 bases of the junction unmatched. The CDR3 consists of 15 residues. From germline, CDR1 is MDHEN and CDR2 SYDVKM. The CDR3 is CASSSASGAKETQYF. The CDR3 nucleotides are TGTGCCAGCAGTTCCGCTAGCGGGGCAAAAGAGACCCAGTACTTC.

The chain has TRBV6-5 and TRBJ2-7, with D tentatively TRBD2 (6 bases). CDR3 length: 15 amino acids. Germline V gene lookup returns CDR1 MNHEY and CDR2 SVGAGI. Trimming shortened V by 4 bases and J by 1 base, and 14 bases separated the two germline ends. CDR3 in DNA: TGTGCCAGCAGTTTAGGAAGGGACTCATCCTACGAGCAGTACTTC. Its translation: CASSLGRDSSYEQYF.

This clonotype has at least ten counts. The chain joins TRBV18 to TRBJ2-5; no clear D. The V end lost 3 bases, the J end lost 2 bases, and 10 bases lay between the germline ends. Germline V gene lookup returns CDR1 KGHSH and CDR2 LQKENI. The CDR3 length is 14 residues. The CDR3 bases are TGTGCCAGCTCACCGGGGTCTGAACAAGAGACCCAGTACTTC. This gives the protein CASSPGSEQETQYF.

This clonotype appeared many times. This rearrangement joins TRBV5-6 to TRBJ1-3; tentatively, D is TRBD1 (5 bases). V was trimmed by 1 base and J by 2 bases, leaving 10 bases between them. This CDR3 region has 15 residues. Germline-derived CDR1 and CDR2 are SGHDT and YYEEEE. The CDR3 DNA sequence: TGTGCCAGCAGCTTGTTGGACACCGCTGGAAACACCATATATTTT. It yields the protein CASSLLDTAGNTIYF.